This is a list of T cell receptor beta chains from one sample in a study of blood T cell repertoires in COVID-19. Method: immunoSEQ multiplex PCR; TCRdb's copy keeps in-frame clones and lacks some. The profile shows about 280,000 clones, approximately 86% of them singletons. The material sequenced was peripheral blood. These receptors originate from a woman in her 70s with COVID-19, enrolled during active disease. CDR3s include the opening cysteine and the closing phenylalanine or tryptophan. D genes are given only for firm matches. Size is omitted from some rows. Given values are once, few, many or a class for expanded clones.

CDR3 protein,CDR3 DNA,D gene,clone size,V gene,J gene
CASSFGGNQPQHF,TGTGCCAGCAGTTTCGGGGGGAATCAGCCCCAGCATTTT,NA,NA,TRBV12-3/TRBV12-4,TRBJ1-5
CAWSPERGGGKPQHF,TGTGCCTGGAGCCCCGAACGAGGGGGCGGGAAGCCCCAGCATTTT,TRBD1,NA,TRBV30,TRBJ1-5
CASSLALGGGALETQYF,TGTGCCAGCAGCTTAGCGCTCGGCGGGGGGGCCCTGGAGACCCAGTACTTC,TRBD2,once,TRBV7-2,TRBJ2-5
CASSPDRVGYTF,TGTGCCAGCTCACCCGACAGGGTTGGCTACACCTTC,TRBD1,NA,TRBV18,TRBJ1-2
CASSLRLAGGVDEQYF,TGTGCCAGCAGCTTACGTCTAGCGGGGGGCGTCGACGAGCAGTACTTC,TRBD2,NA,TRBV13,TRBJ2-7
CAWSYRAYTGELFF,TGTGCCTGGTCCTACAGGGCTTACACCGGGGAGCTGTTTTTT,NA,NA,TRBV30,TRBJ2-2
CASSLEDRAYTEAFF,TGTGCCAGCAGCTTAGAAGACAGAGCATACACTGAAGCTTTCTTT,NA,NA,TRBV11-2,TRBJ1-1
CASSPQGLAGYEQFF,TGTGCCAGCTCACCACAGGGACTAGCGGGGTATGAGCAGTTCTTC,TRBD2,NA,TRBV18,TRBJ2-1
CASAGQGTDTQYF,TGTGCTAGTGCGGGACAGGGGACAGATACGCAGTATTTT,TRBD1,NA,TRBV12-5,TRBJ2-3
CASTAMGAGTEAFF,TGTGCCAGCACCGCTATGGGCGCGGGCACTGAAGCTTTCTTT,NA,NA,TRBV6-5,TRBJ1-1
CATSVPGGSTEAFF,TGTGCCACCAGTGTCCCCGGGGGGAGCACTGAAGCTTTCTTT,NA,NA,TRBV24-1,TRBJ1-1
CASSSRAGLTDTQYF,TGCGCCAGCAGCAGTAGGGCGGGACTCACAGATACGCAGTATTTT,NA,NA,TRBV5-1,TRBJ2-3
CATDSGGTGDTQYF,TGTGCCACGGATAGCGGGGGGACTGGTGATACGCAGTATTTT,TRBD2,NA,TRBV19,TRBJ2-3
CAIRPQGPQGNTEAFF,TGTGCCATCAGGCCCCAGGGGCCTCAAGGGAACACTGAAGCTTTCTTT,NA,NA,TRBV10-3,TRBJ1-1
CASQTGGANNEQFF,TGTGCCAGCCAGACAGGGGGCGCGAACAATGAGCAGTTCTTC,TRBD1,NA,TRBV2,TRBJ2-1
CAWSVHPGTEQYF,TGTGCCTGGAGTGTACATCCAGGCACCGAGCAGTACTTC,NA,NA,TRBV30,TRBJ2-7
CASNRRDSPLHF,TGTGCCAGTAACCGGCGGGATTCACCCCTCCACTTT,NA,NA,TRBV19,TRBJ1-6
CAIREGQGGLVTDTQYF,TGTGCCATCAGAGAAGGACAGGGTGGTTTGGTAACAGATACGCAGTATTTT,TRBD1,NA,TRBV10-3,TRBJ2-3
CASSLSGDRGSNTEAFF,TGTGCCAGCAGTTTATCCGGGGACAGGGGGTCGAACACTGAAGCTTTCTTT,TRBD1,NA,TRBV27,TRBJ1-1
CASTPIRPFEAFF,TGTGCCAGCACCCCTATCAGGCCGTTTGAAGCTTTCTTT,NA,once,TRBV28,TRBJ1-1
CASSQDVGQGTDTQYF,TGTGCCAGCAGCCAAGATGTTGGACAAGGCACAGATACGCAGTATTTT,NA,NA,TRBV4-2,TRBJ2-3
CASSDSRTEAFF,TGTGCCAGCAGTGACAGCCGAACTGAAGCTTTCTTT,NA,NA,TRBV12-3/TRBV12-4,TRBJ1-1
CAILAENTDTQYF,TGTGCCATCTTAGCGGAGAACACAGATACGCAGTATTTT,NA,NA,TRBV10-3,TRBJ2-3
CSASLWTGGSGTQYF,TGCAGTGCTAGTCTTTGGACAGGTGGTTCGGGGACCCAGTACTTC,TRBD1,NA,TRBV20-1,TRBJ2-5
CASSPPVGGLRTEAFF,TGTGCCAGCTCACCACCGGTGGGGGGGCTGAGGACTGAAGCTTTCTTT,NA,NA,TRBV18,TRBJ1-1
CASRREGQGTEAFF,TGTGCCAGCAGACGGGAGGGACAGGGGACTGAAGCTTTCTTT,TRBD1,NA,TRBV6-5,TRBJ1-1
CASSQEFAGAPNTGELFF,TGCGCCAGCAGCCAAGAATTTGCAGGGGCCCCAAACACCGGGGAGCTGTTTTTT,NA,NA,TRBV4-1,TRBJ2-2
CASRRDRETQYF,TGTGCCAGCAGAAGGGACAGGGAGACCCAGTACTTC,TRBD1,NA,TRBV6-5,TRBJ2-5
CASSSLYEQYF,TGTGCCAGCAGCTCTCTTTACGAGCAGTACTTC,NA,NA,TRBV28,TRBJ2-7
CASSEVTSGVTDTQYF,TGCGCCAGCAGTGAGGTGACTAGCGGGGTCACAGATACGCAGTATTTT,TRBD2,NA,TRBV10-1,TRBJ2-3